These 28 T cell receptor beta chains originate from one sample sequenced in a study of cytomegalovirus exposure and HLA in healthy donors. Vbeta (60) and Jbeta (13) primers were used in the PCR. Sequencing was performed with immunoSEQ multiplex PCR; in TCRdb, only in-frame clones are kept and a portion is missing. The data show 100,000 to 120,000 clones, over 65% seen once. The material sequenced was PBMCs. Receptor source: a woman aged 25 to 39 in good health and CMV-seronegative.

This clone was recorded a few times. This chain joins TRBV7-2 and TRBJ2-5; 8 bases fit TRBD2. Matching the DNA end better, TRBJ2-7 makes the J call doubtful. The length of the CDR3 is 15 residues. Germline loops: CDR1 SGHTA, CDR2 FQGNSA. CDR3 nucleotides: TGTGCCAGCAGCCTGGGGGCGGGGGGCTCCTACGAGCAGTACTTC. Encoded protein: CASSLGAGGSYEQYF.

The rearrangement uses TRBV18 and TRBJ2-3; D call uncertain. This CDR3 is built from 16 residues. Germline V gives CDR1 KGHSH, CDR2 LQKENI. Trimming shortened V by 1 base and J by 2 bases, and 13 bases separated the two germline ends. The CDR3 loop reads CASSPRSPLITDTQYF. CDR3 nucleotides: TGTGCCAGCTCACCACGGTCGCCACTTATCACAGATACGCAGTATTTT.

This clone was picked up one time. The gene calls are TRBV14 and TRBJ1-1; 8 positions agree with TRBD1. Germline trimming cut 1 base from V and 11 bases from J; bases unmatched to any gene: 12. The CDR3 sequence is 15 residues long. CDR1 is SGHDN and CDR2 is FVKESK in the germline V gene. The CDR3 region has the DNA TGTGCCAGCAGCCAAGTGGGGGGGACAGGCGGGACTGCTTTCTTT. It translates to CASSQVGGTGGTAFF. The variable domain in full, with the rest retrieved from reference TRBV14 and TRBJ1-1, is EAGVTQFPSHSVIEKGQTVTLRCDPISGHDNLYWYRRVMGKEIKFLLHFVKESKQDESGMPNNRFLAERTGGTYSTLKVQPAELEDSGVYFCASSQVGGTGGTAFFGQGTRLTVV.

The gene calls are TRBV14 and TRBJ2-5; possibly TRBD2 for D (6 bases). The CDR3 is 16 amino acids. Germline V gene data show CDR1 as SGHDN and CDR2 as FVKESK. Deletions cut 0 bases from V and 6 bases from J, with 17 bases between. The CDR3 sequence is CASSQDLGGMEKTQYF. The CDR3 nucleotides read TGTGCCAGCAGCCAAGATCTTGGAGGGATGGAGAAGACCCAGTACTTC.

J is TRBJ2-1 and V is TRBV18, with 11 nucleotides matching TRBD1. The V gene end was trimmed by 8 bases and the J gene end by 4 bases; junction bases not matched to a gene: 7. This CDR3 spans 15 amino acids. Germline values: CDR1 KGHSH, CDR2 LQKENI. This CDR3 is CASKKGQGEYNEQFF. In nucleotides, the CDR3 is TGTGCCAGCAAAAAGGGACAGGGGGAATACAATGAGCAGTTCTTC.

The V and J genes are TRBV6-5 and TRBJ1-5; TRBD1 might be the D (5 bases). The length of the CDR3 is 14 residues. CDR1 and CDR2 from the germline V gene are MNHEY and SVGAGI. Trimming took off 2 bases at V and 0 bases at J, with 5 bases between the two ends. The CDR3 nucleotides read TGTGCCAGCAGTTACGGGGCTAGCAATCAGCCCCAGCATTTT. It is translated as CASSYGASNQPQHF.

This clone was found a few times. The rearrangement uses TRBV5-4 and TRBJ1-1; D might be TRBD1 (6 bases). The V gene's germline CDR1 is SGHNT and CDR2 YYREEE (reference sequence). CDR3 length equals 17 residues. Trimming removed 3 bases at V and 1 base at J, with 19 bases between. The DNA of the CDR3 is TGTGCCAGCAGCTGGGAGGGTACAGGGTGGGGGAACACTGAAGCTTTCTTT. As protein: CASSWEGTGWGNTEAFF.

The chain joins TRBV4-1 to TRBJ2-3; TRBD2 agrees at 10 bases. This CDR3 spans 20 amino acids. V was clipped by 0 bases and J by 0 bases; unmatched bases: 12. From germline, CDR1 is MGHRA and CDR2 YSYEKL. The CDR3: CASSQDQGLAGASSTDTQYF. The CDR3 DNA sequence: TGCGCCAGCAGCCAAGATCAAGGGCTAGCGGGAGCCTCTAGCACAGATACGCAGTATTTT.

The chain recombines TRBV6-5 with TRBJ1-5; D is possibly TRBD1 (5 bases). Germline V gene lookup returns CDR1 MNHEY and CDR2 SVGAGI. V dropped 5 bases and J dropped 7 bases, with 12 bases sitting between them. The CDR3 is made up of 13 amino acids. CDR3 region: CASSPGLWQPQHF. The CDR3 DNA is TGTGCCAGCAGTCCGGGACTATGGCAGCCCCAGCATTTT.

Of note for this clone: Mismatch with germline at one junction end may stem from a read error. The chain links TRBV6-4 to TRBJ1-1; D is unresolved. CDR3 length: 13 amino acids. The V gene's germline CDR1 is MRHNA and CDR2 SNTAGT. For the CDR3, the DNA is TGTGCCAGCAGTGCCGGGGTGAATACTGAAGCTTTCTTT. Amino acid sequence: CASSAGVNTEAFF.

The chain links TRBV27 to TRBJ2-5; TRBD1 is a possible D gene (5 bases). The germline gives CDR1 MNHEY, CDR2 SMNVEV (reference sequence). With 6 bases removed from V and 6 bases from J, the gap between germline ends came to 11 bases. CDR3 size: 12 residues. The CDR3 nucleotides read TGTGCCAGCAGGACAGCTAGGCAGACCCAGTACTTC. Its translation is CASRTARQTQYF.

This chain uses TRBV4-3 with TRBJ1-2; D gene unclear. CDR1 is LGHNA and CDR2 is YSLEER in the germline V gene. This CDR3 is built from 13 residues. The V end lost 3 bases, the J end lost 0 bases, and 5 bases lay between the germline ends. The DNA for the CDR3 is TGCGCCAGCAGCCACGGGACTAACTATGGCTACACCTTC. It translates to CASSHGTNYGYTF.

V gene TRBV5-1 combines with J gene TRBJ2-7; unclear D gene. CDR1 is SGHRS and CDR2 is YFSETQ in the germline V gene. With 4 bases removed from V and 3 bases from J, the gap between germline ends came to 11 bases. The CDR3 runs 13 residues. The CDR3 DNA is TGCGCCAGCAGCGAACTAACCTACTACGAGCAGTACTTC. It codes for CASSELTYYEQYF.

The V gene is TRBV28, the J gene TRBJ1-5; D ambiguous. Trimming left V 6 bases short and J 6 bases short, with 9 bases between. CDR3 length equals 12 residues. Germline CDR1 is MDHEN and CDR2 is SYDVKM. CDR3 nucleotides: TGTGCCAGCAGCGGGGAGACTCAGCCCCAGCATTTT. Protein: CASSGETQPQHF.

This CDR3 is CASSSRGQGPPLTQETQYF. CDR3 in DNA: TGTGCCAGCAGCTCAAGGGGACAGGGACCCCCCCTAACTCAAGAGACCCAGTACTTC. This chain uses TRBV7-2 with TRBJ2-5; 9 bases fit TRBD1. The junction had 17 bases not matched to a gene; V was cut back by 4 bases and J by 2 bases. This CDR3 is 19 amino acids long. Germline V gives CDR1 SGHTA, CDR2 FQGNSA.

In this sample, this clone turned up many times. The chain couples TRBV5-6 to TRBJ1-1; D unresolved. V lost 4 bases and J 4 bases, leaving 14 bases between the germline ends. Per germline, CDR1 SGHDT and CDR2 YYEEEE. This CDR3 is 14 amino acids long. CDR3 amino acids: CASSPRVTGTEAFF. CDR3 bases: TGTGCCAGCAGCCCTCGGGTTACGGGCACTGAAGCTTTCTTT.

This chain uses TRBV4-3 with TRBJ1-1, with D tentatively TRBD1 (5 bases). In germline, CDR1 is LGHNA, CDR2 YSLEER. The V end lost 3 bases, the J end lost 5 bases, and 16 bases lay between the germline ends. The CDR3 sequence is 15 residues long. CDR3 in amino acids: CASSQLTPPGTEAFF. The CDR3 DNA reads as TGCGCCAGCAGCCAGTTGACCCCCCCAGGGACTGAAGCTTTCTTT.

The table lists this clone with a count of one. The genes are TRBV18 and TRBJ2-5; 8 bases are shared with TRBD2. Germline V gene lookup returns CDR1 KGHSH and CDR2 LQKENI. V dropped 1 base and J dropped 1; count of bases not matched to a gene: 2. This CDR3 region has 15 residues. CDR3 sequence: CASSPLAGSQETQYF. In DNA, the CDR3 is TGTGCCAGCTCACCACTAGCGGGGAGCCAAGAGACCCAGTACTTC.

The chain is built from TRBV27 and TRBJ1-2; 7 bases are shared with TRBD1. In germline, CDR1 is MNHEY, CDR2 SMNVEV (reference sequence). The CDR3 length is 13 residues. With V trimmed by 6 bases and J by 6 bases, 7 bases remained unmatched. In DNA, the CDR3 is TGTGCCAGCAGCCTCACAGGGGCCGATGGCTACACCTTC. Amino acid sequence: CASSLTGADGYTF.

The V call is TRBV11-2, the J call TRBJ2-7, with a possible D match to TRBD2 (6 bases). Germline values: CDR1 SGHAT, CDR2 FQNNGV. Trimming took off 5 bases at V and 5 bases at J, with 19 bases between the two ends. This CDR3 has 15 amino acids. The CDR3, as DNA: TGTGCCAGCAGCCCGACCGGGACTCCTAGAGACGAGCAGTACTTC. It is translated as CASSPTGTPRDEQYF. Full variable domain (remainder filled in from reference TRBV11-2 and TRBJ2-7): EAGVAQSPRYKIIEKRQSVAFWCNPISGHATLYWYQQILGQGPKLLIQFQNNGVVDDSQLPKDRFSAERLKGVDSTLKIQPAKLEDSAVYLCASSPTGTPRDEQYFGPGTRLTVT.

The chain has TRBV25-1 and TRBJ2-5; 8 bases align to TRBD1. J gave up 2 bases and V 6 bases, and 5 bases lay outside the gene matches. Germline CDR1 and CDR2: MGHDK and SYGVNS. This CDR3 comprises 14 residues. The CDR3 coding sequence is TGTGCCAGCAGCACTACAGGGGGGCAAGAGACCCAGTACTTC. Translation: CASSTTGGQETQYF.

The chain has TRBV6-5 and TRBJ1-1; 7 positions agree with TRBD1. V lost 7 bases, J lost 6 bases, and 5 bases stayed unmatched. In germline, CDR1 is MNHEY, CDR2 SVGAGI. The CDR3 totals 12 residues. CDR3 in amino acids: CASTNTGAEAFF. CDR3 bases: TGTGCCAGCACCAATACAGGGGCTGAAGCTTTCTTT.

This chain uses TRBV11-3 with TRBJ2-2; D gene uncertain. The V gene's germline CDR1 is SGHNT and CDR2 YENEEA. V lost 2 bases to trimming and J lost 3 bases, with 10 bases between them. This CDR3 region has 15 residues. The CDR3 DNA is TGTGCCAGCAGCTTAAATGGAGCCTACACCGGGGAGCTGTTTTTT. Protein sequence: CASSLNGAYTGELFF.

This chain connects TRBV7-9 to TRBJ1-1, with 9 bases fitting TRBD1. Germline loops: CDR1 SEHNR, CDR2 FQNEAQ (reference sequence). There are 16 residues in the CDR3. With 2 bases clipped from V and 1 base from J, the junction kept 5 bases outside the gene matches. CDR3 residues: CASSLYRGRGNTEAFF. For the CDR3, the DNA is TGTGCCAGCAGCTTATACAGGGGGCGCGGGAACACTGAAGCTTTCTTT.

V is TRBV10-3 and J is TRBJ2-7; D is ambiguous. The germline gives CDR1 ENHRY, CDR2 SYGVKD. The CDR3 length is 12 residues. V lost 6 bases, J lost 1 base, and 7 bases lay in between. CDR3 sequence reads: CAISAASYEQYF. Written as DNA, the CDR3 is TGTGCCATCAGCGCCGCGTCCTACGAGCAGTACTTC.

V is TRBV13 and J is TRBJ1-2; 9 nucleotides agree with TRBD1. The CDR3 is 15 amino acids. J was trimmed by 0 bases and V by 5 bases; bases with no gene match: 4. Looked up from germline, CDR1 is PRHDT and CDR2 is FYEKMQ (reference sequence). The CDR3 sequence is CASSIGTGSNYGYTF. Written as DNA, the CDR3 is TGTGCCAGCAGCATCGGGACAGGGTCTAACTATGGCTACACCTTC.

The gene calls are TRBV5-1 and TRBJ1-5; 12 bases fit TRBD1. The CDR3 totals 16 residues. The ends lost 4 bases at V and 2 bases at J; junction bases unmatched: 4. CDR1 and CDR2 (germline): SGHRS, YFSETQ. CDR3 residues: CASSTGTGGRNQPQHF. CDR3 nucleotide sequence: TGCGCCAGCAGCACCGGGACAGGGGGCCGCAATCAGCCCCAGCATTTT. The complete variable domain, with remaining parts taken from reference TRBV5-1 and TRBJ1-5, reads KAGVTQTPRYLIKTRGQQVTLSCSPISGHRSVSWYQQTPGQGLQFLFEYFSETQRNKGNFPGRFSGRQFSNSRSEMNVSTLELGDSALYLCASSTGTGGRNQPQHFGDGTRLSIL.

The chain uses TRBV27 and TRBJ2-7, with 7 nucleotides matching TRBD2. This CDR3 is 14 amino acids long. Germline V lookup: CDR1 MNHEY, CDR2 SMNVEV (reference sequence). V lost 5 bases to trimming and J lost 7 bases; unmatched junction nucleotides: 11. The CDR3 is CASSHRDWGGEQYF. The CDR3 DNA follows: TGTGCCAGCAGTCATCGGGACTGGGGAGGGGAGCAGTACTTC.